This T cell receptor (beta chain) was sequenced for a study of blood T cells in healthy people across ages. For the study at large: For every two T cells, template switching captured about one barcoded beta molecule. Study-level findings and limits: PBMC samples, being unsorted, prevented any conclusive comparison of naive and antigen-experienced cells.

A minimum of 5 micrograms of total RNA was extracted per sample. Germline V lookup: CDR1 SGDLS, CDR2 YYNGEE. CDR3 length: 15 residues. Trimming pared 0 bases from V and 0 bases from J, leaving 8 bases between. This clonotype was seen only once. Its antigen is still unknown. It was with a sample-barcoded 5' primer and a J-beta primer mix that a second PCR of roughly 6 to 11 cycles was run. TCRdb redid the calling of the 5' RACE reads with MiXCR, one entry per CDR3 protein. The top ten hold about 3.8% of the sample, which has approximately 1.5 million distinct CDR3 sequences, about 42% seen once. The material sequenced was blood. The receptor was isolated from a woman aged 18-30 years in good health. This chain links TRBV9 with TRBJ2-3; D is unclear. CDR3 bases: TGTGCCAGCAGCGTAGGGACCCCCAGCACAGATACGCAGTATTTT. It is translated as CASSVGTPSTDTQYF.